Listed below are T cell receptor beta chains from one sample, sequenced in a study of technical replicates of blood from a handful of donors. TCRdb's table, derived via immunoSEQ multiplex PCR, lists solely in-frame clones and lacks some. The table lists more than 65,000 clones, approximately 75% of them singletons, with around 4% in the top ten. Sequences were obtained from PBMCs. These receptors all stem from a human donor in good health. Some clones in this sample may be carry-over from other donors' samples. CDR3s leave out the opening cysteine and the closing phenylalanine or tryptophan. Each record gives: V gene, CDR3 length, D gene, J gene, CDR3 protein. The D gene is left open where the match is weak.

TRBV5-4,13,NA,TRBJ2-3,ASSHRQDPTDTQY
TRBV9,10,NA,TRBJ2-7,ASSVEFGEQY
TRBV5-1,12,NA,TRBJ2-3,ASSPGINTDTQY
TRBV5-1,12,TRBD2,TRBJ2-5,ASSLGTSQETQY
TRBV6-6,11,NA,TRBJ1-1,ASSWTENTEAF
TRBV11-2,13,TRBD1,TRBJ2-3,ASSLGQGGADTQY
TRBV2,10,TRBD2,TRBJ2-1,ASSEPSGEQF
TRBV28,13,NA,TRBJ2-6,ASSGASSGANVLT
TRBV27,13,TRBD2,TRBJ2-2,ASRLAGVNTGELF
TRBV4-1,14,NA,TRBJ1-4,ASSYGEDPANEKLF
TRBV6-5,12,NA,TRBJ2-5,ASSYPPTEETQY
TRBV15,10,NA,TRBJ1-2,ATSRDGYGYT
TRBV5-6,12,NA,TRBJ1-1,ASSLATGNTEAF
TRBV5-4,14,NA,TRBJ1-4,ASSQLGGGLDEKLF
TRBV5-6,15,NA,TRBJ1-3,ASSSGPQFASGNTIY
TRBV5-1,15,TRBD2,TRBJ2-5,ASSWTSGGARQETQY
TRBV5-5,11,NA,TRBJ2-7,ASSLTDTYEQY
TRBV5-4,14,TRBD2,TRBJ2-1,ASSLSGTSGIDEQF
TRBV29-1,11,NA,TRBJ1-1,SVEDFRVNEAF
TRBV18,13,TRBD1,TRBJ1-5,ASSGGQGVNQPQH
TRBV7-3,13,TRBD2,TRBJ2-1,ASSFTSGGVNEQF
TRBV7-9,11,NA,TRBJ2-2,ASSLLNNGELF
TRBV6-5,11,NA,TRBJ2-2,ASSPRGSGELF
TRBV7-9,14,TRBD2,TRBJ2-2,ASSFPSGTNTGELF
TRBV11-3,14,TRBD2,TRBJ2-3,ASSYGTSGGTDTQY
TRBV2,11,NA,TRBJ2-7,ASNEPFTAVQY
TRBV7-2,14,NA,TRBJ2-5,ASSPGGVRGVETQY
TRBV7-3,11,NA,TRBJ2-7,ASSLEADYEQY
TRBV7-7,13,NA,TRBJ2-1,ASSLRPQIYNEQF